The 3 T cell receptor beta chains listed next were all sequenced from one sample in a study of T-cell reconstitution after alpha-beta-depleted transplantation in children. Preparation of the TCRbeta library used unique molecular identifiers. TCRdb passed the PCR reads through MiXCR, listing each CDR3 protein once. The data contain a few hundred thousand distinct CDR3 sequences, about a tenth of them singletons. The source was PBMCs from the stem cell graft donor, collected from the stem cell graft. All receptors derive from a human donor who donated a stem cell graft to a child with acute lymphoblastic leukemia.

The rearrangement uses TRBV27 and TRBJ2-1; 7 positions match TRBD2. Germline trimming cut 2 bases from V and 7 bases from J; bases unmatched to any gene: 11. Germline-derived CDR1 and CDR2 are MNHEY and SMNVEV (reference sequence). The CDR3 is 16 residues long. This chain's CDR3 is CASSLGGRAGVNEQFF. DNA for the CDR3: TGTGCCAGCAGTTTAGGTGGGAGGGCTGGTGTGAATGAGCAGTTCTTC.

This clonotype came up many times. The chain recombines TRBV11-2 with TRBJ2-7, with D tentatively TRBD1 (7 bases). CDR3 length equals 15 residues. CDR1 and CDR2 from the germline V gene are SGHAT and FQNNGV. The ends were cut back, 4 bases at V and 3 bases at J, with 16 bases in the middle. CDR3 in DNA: TGTGCCAGCAGCTCGCTACAGGGGAGGCTCTACGAGCAGTACTTC. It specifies CASSSLQGRLYEQYF.

The CDR3 coding sequence is TGTGCCATCAGTTTCGACAGGGCTAGCTCCTATAATTCACCCCTCCACTTT. Protein: CAISFDRASSYNSPLHF. The V gene is TRBV10-3, the J gene TRBJ1-6; 7 nucleotides line up with TRBD1. Germline V gene data show CDR1 as ENHRY and CDR2 as SYGVKD. V lost 5 bases, J lost 0 bases, and 7 bases stayed unmatched. The CDR3 loop spans 17 amino acids.